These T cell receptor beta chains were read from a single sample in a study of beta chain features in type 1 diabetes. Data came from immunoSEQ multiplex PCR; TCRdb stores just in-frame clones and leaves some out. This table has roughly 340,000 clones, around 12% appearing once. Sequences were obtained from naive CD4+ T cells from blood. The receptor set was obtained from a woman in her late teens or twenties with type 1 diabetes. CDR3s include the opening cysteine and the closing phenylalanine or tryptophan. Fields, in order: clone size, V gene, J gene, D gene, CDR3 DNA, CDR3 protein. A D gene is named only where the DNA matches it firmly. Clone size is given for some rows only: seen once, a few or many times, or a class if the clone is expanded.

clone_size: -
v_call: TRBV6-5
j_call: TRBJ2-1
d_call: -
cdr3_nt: TGTGCCAGCAGTTTTCGTCCGTACAATGAGCAGTTCTTC
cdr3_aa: CASSFRPYNEQFF

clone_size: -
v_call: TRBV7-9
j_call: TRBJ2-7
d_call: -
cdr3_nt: TGTGCCAGCAGCTTACCAGGCAGGACTTACGAGCAGTACTTC
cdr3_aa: CASSLPGRTYEQYF

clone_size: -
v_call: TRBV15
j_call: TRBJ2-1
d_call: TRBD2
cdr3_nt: TGTGCCACCAGCAGAGATGGGACTACCAATGAGCAGTTCTTC
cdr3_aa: CATSRDGTTNEQFF

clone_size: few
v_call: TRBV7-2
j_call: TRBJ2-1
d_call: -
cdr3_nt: TGTGCCAGCAGCTTACTCCGGGACTGGAACAATGAGCAGTTCTTC
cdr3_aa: CASSLLRDWNNEQFF

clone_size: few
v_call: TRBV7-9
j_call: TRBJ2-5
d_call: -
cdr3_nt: TGTGCCAGCAGCCAAGACACACCCGTCCTGACCCAGTACTTC
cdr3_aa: CASSQDTPVLTQYF

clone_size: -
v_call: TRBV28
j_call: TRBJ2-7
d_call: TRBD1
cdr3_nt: TGTGCCAGCACCCCTCTGCGGTTGGGGACAGACTCCTACGAGCAGTACTTC
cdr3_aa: CASTPLRLGTDSYEQYF

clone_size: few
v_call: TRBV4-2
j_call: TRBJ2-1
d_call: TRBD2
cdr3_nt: TGTGCCAGCAGCCCCCAGACTAGCGAGAGCTCCTACAATGAGCAGTTCTTC
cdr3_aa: CASSPQTSESSYNEQFF

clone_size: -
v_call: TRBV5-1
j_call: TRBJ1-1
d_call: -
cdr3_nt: TGCGCCAGCAGCTTATTATCAGGTCCGATCGCTGAAGCTTTCTTT
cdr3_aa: CASSLLSGPIAEAFF

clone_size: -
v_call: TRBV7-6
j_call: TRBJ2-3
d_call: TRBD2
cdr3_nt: TGTGCCAGCAGCGCACGGACTAGCGGGAACTTCAAGAGCACAGATACGCAGTATTTT
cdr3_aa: CASSARTSGNFKSTDTQYF

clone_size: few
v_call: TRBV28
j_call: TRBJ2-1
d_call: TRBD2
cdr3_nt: TGTGCCAGCAGCCTAGCGGGGGACAATGAGCAGTTCTTC
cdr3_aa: CASSLAGDNEQFF

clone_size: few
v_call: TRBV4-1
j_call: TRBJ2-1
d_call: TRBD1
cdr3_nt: TGCGCCAGCAGCCAAGGAGGGACAGGGATCAATGAGCAGTTCTTC
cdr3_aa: CASSQGGTGINEQFF

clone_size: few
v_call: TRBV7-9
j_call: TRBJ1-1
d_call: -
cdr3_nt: TGTGCCAGCAGCCCACAGGGCGATGAAGCTTTCTTT
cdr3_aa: CASSPQGDEAFF

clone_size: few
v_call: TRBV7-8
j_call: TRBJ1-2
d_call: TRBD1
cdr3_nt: TGTGCCAGCAGCCCATTGGGACAGGGGAAATTCGCTGGCTACACCTTC
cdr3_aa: CASSPLGQGKFAGYTF

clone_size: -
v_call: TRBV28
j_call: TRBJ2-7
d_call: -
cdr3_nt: TGTGCCACCCTCTACGGGGATGACGAGCAGTACTTC
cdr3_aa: CATLYGDDEQYF

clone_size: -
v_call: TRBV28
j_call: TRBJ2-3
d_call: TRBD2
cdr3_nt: TGTGCCATCGTCCGCGGGAGACACGGCACAGATACGCAGTATTTT
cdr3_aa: CAIVRGRHGTDTQYF

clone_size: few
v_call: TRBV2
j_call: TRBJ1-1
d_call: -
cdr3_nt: TGTGCCGGCCGTTCTTTGCGGGACTGGAACACTGAAGCTTTCTTT
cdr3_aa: CAGRSLRDWNTEAFF

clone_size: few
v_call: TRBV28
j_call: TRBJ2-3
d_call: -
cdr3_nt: TGTGCCAGCAGCAGACAGTGGGTGACAGATACGCAGTATTTT
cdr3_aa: CASSRQWVTDTQYF

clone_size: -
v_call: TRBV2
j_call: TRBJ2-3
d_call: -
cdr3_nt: TGTGCCAGCAGTGAAGCTTCCATAGATACGCAGTATTTT
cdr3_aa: CASSEASIDTQYF

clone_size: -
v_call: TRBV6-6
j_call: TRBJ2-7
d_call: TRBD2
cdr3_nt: TGTGCCAGCAGGACTAGCGGGGGTTACGAGCAGTACTTC
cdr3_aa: CASRTSGGYEQYF

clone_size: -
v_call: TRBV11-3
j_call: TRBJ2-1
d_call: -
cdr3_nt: TGTGCCAGCAGCTGGTCGGGGAATGAGCAGTTCTTC
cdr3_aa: CASSWSGNEQFF

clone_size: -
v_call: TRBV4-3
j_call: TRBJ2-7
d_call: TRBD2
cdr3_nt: TGCGCCAGCAGCCAGGCAGCGGGACTTTTCACCTACGAGCAGTACTTC
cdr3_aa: CASSQAAGLFTYEQYF

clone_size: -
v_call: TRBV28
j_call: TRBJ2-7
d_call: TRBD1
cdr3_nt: TGTGCCAGCAGTCCCGGACAGGGGTACGAGCAGTACTTC
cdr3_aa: CASSPGQGYEQYF

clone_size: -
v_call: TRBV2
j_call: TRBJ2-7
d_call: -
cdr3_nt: TGTGCCAGCACAGGAGGGAGCCCCTACGAGCAGTACTTC
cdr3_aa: CASTGGSPYEQYF

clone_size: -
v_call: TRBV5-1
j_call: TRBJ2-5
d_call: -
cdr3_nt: TGCGCCAGCAGCTTGTCGGAGCAAGAGACCCAGTACTTC
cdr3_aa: CASSLSEQETQYF

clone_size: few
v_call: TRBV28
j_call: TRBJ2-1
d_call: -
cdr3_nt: TGTGCCAGCAGTTTCTCAGCGGGGCAGTTCTTC
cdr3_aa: CASSFSAGQFF

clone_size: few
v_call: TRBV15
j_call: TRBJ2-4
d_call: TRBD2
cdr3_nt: TGTGCCACCAGCAGAGATGGCATGGCGGGGGGGCGGGACATTCAGTACTTC
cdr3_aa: CATSRDGMAGGRDIQYF

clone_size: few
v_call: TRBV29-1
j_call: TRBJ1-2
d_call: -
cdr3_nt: TGCAGCGTTGGGGGGGGGTCCTCAGATGGCTACACCTTC
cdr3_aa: CSVGGGSSDGYTF

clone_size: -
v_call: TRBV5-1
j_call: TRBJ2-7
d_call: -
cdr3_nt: TGCGCCAGCAGCTTGGCCCTCCGGACAGACGAGCAGTACTTC
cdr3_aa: CASSLALRTDEQYF

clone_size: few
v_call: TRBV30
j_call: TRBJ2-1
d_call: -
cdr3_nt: TGTGCCTGGAGTGTATTAGTTCGGGACTTTGGAAATGAGCAGTTCTTC
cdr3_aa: CAWSVLVRDFGNEQFF

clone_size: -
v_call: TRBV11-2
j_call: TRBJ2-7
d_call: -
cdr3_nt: TGTGCCAGCAGCTTACCCTACTACGAGCAGTACTTC
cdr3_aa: CASSLPYYEQYF

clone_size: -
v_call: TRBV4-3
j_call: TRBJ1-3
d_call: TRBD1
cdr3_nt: TGCGCCAGCAGCCCCTGGGGACAGGGCTCAGGAAACACCATATATTTT
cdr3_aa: CASSPWGQGSGNTIYF

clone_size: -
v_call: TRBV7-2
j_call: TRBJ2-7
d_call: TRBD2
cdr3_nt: TGTGCCAGCAGCTTAGTCGGGGGGAGAGGGAACGAGCAGTACTTC
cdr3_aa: CASSLVGGRGNEQYF

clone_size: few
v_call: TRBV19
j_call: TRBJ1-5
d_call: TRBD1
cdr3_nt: TGTGCCAGTACCCGGGGGGGACAGGGGGTTTGGCAGCCCCAGCATTTT
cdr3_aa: CASTRGGQGVWQPQHF

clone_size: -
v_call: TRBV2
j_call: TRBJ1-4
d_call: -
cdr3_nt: TGTGCCAGCAGTGTACCTCTCGGGGAAAAACTGTTTTTT
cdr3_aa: CASSVPLGEKLFF

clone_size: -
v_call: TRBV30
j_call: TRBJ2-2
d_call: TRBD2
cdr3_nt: TGTGCCGGAGGGGCGGGAGTTGGCACCGGGGAGCTGTTTTTT
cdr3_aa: CAGGAGVGTGELFF

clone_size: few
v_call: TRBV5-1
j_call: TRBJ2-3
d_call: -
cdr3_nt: TGCGCCAGCAGCTTAACAGGCCCCACAGATACGCAGTATTTT
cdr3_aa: CASSLTGPTDTQYF